This record looks at one TCR beta chain sequence and its context. Its target is not known. The data were obtained in a study of STAT3 mutations in large granular lymphocyte leukemia. Study outcomes and limitations: After therapy, about 30% of the 18 patients switched clonotypes, all new clones STAT3 wild type. At least one immunodominant TCR beta clonotype appeared in every T-cell large granular lymphocyte leukemia patient.

Data came from immunoSEQ multiplex PCR; TCRdb stores just in-frame clones and leaves some out. Of over 25,000 clones in the sample, roughly 80% were seen once. Germline-derived CDR1 and CDR2 are SGHDT and YYEEEE. V lost 0 bases to trimming and J lost 3 bases; unmatched junction nucleotides: 4. The CDR3 totals 15 residues. The material sequenced was peripheral blood mononuclear cells. The clonotype was recovered from a woman aged 50 to 60 with T-cell large granular lymphocyte leukemia. Some clones in this sample may be carry-over from other donors' samples. The chain recombines TRBV5-6 with TRBJ2-3; 7 bases fit TRBD1. The CDR3 coding sequence is TGTGCCAGCAGCTTGGGACAGGGAGTAACAGATACGCAGTATTTT. Residues: CASSLGQGVTDTQYF.